These 25 T cell receptor beta chains originate from one sample sequenced in a study of OX40 agonist ivuxolimab in advanced cancers. TCRdb's copy holds only in-frame clones and misses some; the assay was immunoSEQ multiplex PCR. The table shows approximately 68,000 clones, with 85% to 90% occurring only once. The material sequenced was CD4+ or CD8+ T cells sorted from blood, taken in a trial of the OX40 agonist ivuxolimab. The receptors originated from an adult with an advanced solid tumor such as melanoma, head and neck, liver or kidney cancer.

This clone was picked up one time. The chain employs TRBV5-1 and TRBJ2-1; D perhaps matches TRBD1 (6 bases). CDR3 length: 17 residues. Germline CDR1 is SGHRS and CDR2 is YFSETQ. The V gene lost 3 bases and the J gene lost 5 bases, with 21 bases spanning the gap. The CDR3 loop is CASSSVVNYRVNNEQFF. For the CDR3, the DNA is TGCGCCAGCAGCTCCGTAGTTAACTACAGGGTAAACAATGAGCAGTTCTTC.

This chain connects TRBV28 to TRBJ1-5, with D possibly being TRBD1 (6 bases). CDR1 MDHEN and CDR2 SYDVKM come from the germline V gene. The CDR3 is 18 residues long. Deletions cut 2 bases from V and 4 bases from J, with 21 bases between. The CDR3 spells CASSLPPRGRQGNQPQHF. Here the CDR3 DNA reads TGTGCCAGCAGTTTACCCCCCCGGGGGAGGCAGGGGAATCAGCCCCAGCATTTT.

The chain joins TRBV19 to TRBJ1-5; no clear D. V dropped 3 bases and J dropped 4 bases, with 10 bases sitting between them. Germline V CDR1 and CDR2: LNHDA, SQIVND (reference sequence). The CDR3 runs 14 residues. The CDR3 loop reads CASSIGQSNQPQHF. The CDR3 DNA reads TGTGCCAGTAGTATCGGTCAGTCAAATCAGCCCCAGCATTTT.

This clone was observed a handful of times. The chain combines TRBV5-1 with TRBJ2-3; D not resolved. The CDR3 consists of 15 residues. Germline V gene data show CDR1 as SGHRS and CDR2 as YFSETQ. With 0 bases removed from V and 1 base from J, the gap between germline ends came to 9 bases. The CDR3 reads CASSLEAPGTDTQYF. As DNA, the CDR3 is TGCGCCAGCAGCTTGGAAGCTCCAGGCACAGATACGCAGTATTTT.

This rearrangement joins TRBV2 to TRBJ2-3; D is uncertain. The CDR3 runs 15 residues. Trimming cost V 7 bases and J 6 bases, with 20 bases left between them. Germline V gene lookup returns CDR1 SNHLY and CDR2 FYNNEI. CDR3 region: CASKVEGPTPDTQYF. CDR3 DNA sequence: TGTGCCAGCAAGGTGGAAGGACCGACCCCGGATACGCAGTATTTT.

The V call is TRBV30, the J call TRBJ1-2; TRBD1 matches 10 bases. V lost 7 bases to trimming and J lost 7 bases; unmatched junction nucleotides: 6. This CDR3 comprises 12 residues. Germline V gene data show CDR1 as GTSNPN and CDR2 as SVGIG (reference sequence). The CDR3 DNA sequence: TGTGCCTCCCCGGGACAGGGGTTTGGCTACACCTTC. It codes for CASPGQGFGYTF.

The rearrangement links TRBV28 to TRBJ2-1; a possible D gene is TRBD2 (5 bases). Deletions cut 6 bases from V and 12 bases from J, with 24 bases between. Germline values: CDR1 MDHEN, CDR2 SYDVKM. The CDR3 sequence is 15 residues long. The CDR3 DNA reads as TGTGCCAGCAGACAAACAACCGGCGGGCAAAGCGGGCAGTTCTTC. Its protein product is CASRQTTGGQSGQFF.

The CDR3 loop is CASRTGRESNYGYTF. The CDR3 coding sequence is TGTGCCAGCAGGACAGGGAGGGAATCGAACTATGGCTACACCTTC. This rearrangement joins TRBV2 to TRBJ1-2, with 7 bases identical to TRBD1. Unmatched junction bases numbered 9, after V lost 6 bases and J lost 2 bases. Looked up from germline, CDR1 is SNHLY and CDR2 is FYNNEI. The CDR3 is 15 residues long. Variable domain in full (rest from reference TRBV2 and TRBJ1-2): EPEVTQTPSHQVTQMGQEVILRCVPISNHLYFYWYRQILGQKVEFLVSFYNNEISEKSEIFDDQFSVERPDGSNFTLKIRSTKLEDSAMYFCASRTGRESNYGYTFGSGTRLTVV.

The chain joins TRBV14 to TRBJ2-3; 8 bases are a match to TRBD1. Germline CDR1 SGHDN, CDR2 FVKESK. The length of the CDR3 is 12 residues. V lost 4 bases to trimming and J lost 9 bases; unmatched junction nucleotides: 3. The CDR3 DNA follows: TGTGCCAGCAGCCCGGACAGGGTGACGCAGTATTTT. It specifies CASSPDRVTQYF.

The table lists this clone with a count of one. In nucleotides, the CDR3 is TGTGCCAGCAGCTTAGTGGGGCAGACGCAGTATTTT. It specifies CASSLVGQTQYF. The chain recombines TRBV11-3 with TRBJ2-3, with a possible D match to TRBD1 (5 bases). CDR3 length: 12 residues. Germline CDR1 and CDR2: SGHNT and YENEEA. V lost 1 base and J lost 9, with 8 bases in between. The full variable domain, rest sourced from reference TRBV11-3 and TRBJ2-3, is EAGVVQSPRYKIIEKKQPVAFWCNPISGHNTLYWYLQNLGQGPELLIRYENEEAVDDSQLPKDRFSAERLKGVDSTLKIQPAELGDSAVYLCASSLVGQTQYFGPGTRLTVL.

This clone was counted once. The chain joins TRBV7-8 to TRBJ2-1; D is tentatively TRBD1 or TRBD2 (5 bases each). Germline lookup yields CDR1 SGHVS and CDR2 FQNEAQ. V lost 10 bases to trimming and J lost 7 bases, with 14 bases between them. The CDR3 runs 12 residues. This CDR3 is CAIPGPWNEQFF. CDR3 DNA: TGTGCCATCCCGGGACCATGGAATGAGCAGTTCTTC. Based on the CDR3 plus reference TRBV7-8 and TRBJ2-1, the full variable domain is GAGVSQSPRYKVAKRGQDVALRCDPISGHVSLFWYQQALGQGPEFLTYFQNEAQLDKSGLPSDRFFAERPEGSVSTLKIQRTQQEDSAVYLCAIPGPWNEQFFGPGTRLTVL.

This clone was counted once. The chain couples TRBV18 to TRBJ2-5, with a possible D match to TRBD1 (6 bases). Germline V lookup: CDR1 KGHSH, CDR2 LQKENI. V was cut by 6 bases and J by 1 base, with 12 bases left in between. The CDR3 has 14 amino acids. In DNA form, the CDR3 reads TGTGCCAGCTCCCGCGGACAGATCCAAGAGACCCAGTACTTC. It is translated as CASSRGQIQETQYF.

This clone is a singleton in its sample. This chain uses TRBV27 with TRBJ2-5; 8 nucleotides line up with TRBD2. J was trimmed by 5 bases and V by 3 bases; bases with no gene match: 11. There are 16 residues in the CDR3. Germline V gives CDR1 MNHEY, CDR2 SMNVEV (reference sequence). CDR3 in amino acids: CASSFDGGAVGETQYF. CDR3 in DNA: TGTGCCAGCAGTTTTGACGGGGGGGCTGTAGGGGAGACCCAGTACTTC.

In this sample, this clone turned up a few times. This rearrangement joins TRBV30 to TRBJ1-2; D gene ambiguous. The CDR3 has 15 residues. V was trimmed by 2 bases and J by 4 bases, leaving 17 bases between them. Germline CDR1 reads GTSNPN; CDR2 reads SVGIG (reference sequence). The CDR3 coding sequence is TGTGCCTGGAGTTCCAAAGGAGCTTCCTTCTATGGCTACACCTTC. It yields the protein CAWSSKGASFYGYTF.

This chain uses TRBV28 with TRBJ2-6; D remains unclear. The CDR3 covers 16 residues. Between the trimmed V and J ends, which lost 6 bases and 0 bases, there was a span of 12 bases. Per the germline V gene, CDR1 is MDHEN and CDR2 is SYDVKM. The DNA for the CDR3 is TGTGCCAGCAGACTTATTTCAAGCTCTGGGGCCAACGTCCTGACTTTC. It specifies CASRLISSSGANVLTF.

This chain's CDR3 is CASSYEGIDGYTF. CDR3 DNA: TGTGCCAGCAGTTACGAGGGGATCGATGGCTACACCTTC. V is TRBV6-5 and J is TRBJ1-2; D is possibly TRBD1 (5 bases). Trimming left V 2 bases short and J 6 bases short, with 10 bases between. Germline V gene lookup returns CDR1 MNHEY and CDR2 SVGAGI. The CDR3 covers 13 residues.

This clone has only a few counts. This chain links TRBV4-1 with TRBJ2-7; D unresolved. This CDR3 has 14 amino acids. Germline-derived CDR1 and CDR2 are MGHRA and YSYEKL. The ends were cut back, 0 bases at V and 4 bases at J, with 10 bases in the middle. CDR3 loop: CASSQDLVPYEQYF. In DNA, the CDR3 is TGCGCCAGCAGCCAAGATCTGGTCCCTTACGAGCAGTACTTC.

The V gene is TRBV29-1, the J gene TRBJ1-5, with D unresolved. The CDR3 consists of 12 residues. CDR1 is SQVTM and CDR2 is ANQGSEA in the germline V gene. Trimming pared 4 bases from V and 4 bases from J, leaving 8 bases between. The CDR3, as DNA: TGCAGCGTTGCGGGAAGTAATCAGCCCCAGCATTTT. This encodes CSVAGSNQPQHF.

The V and J genes are TRBV5-1 and TRBJ2-3; D might be TRBD2 (5 bases). Germline V CDR1 and CDR2: SGHRS, YFSETQ. The V end was cut by 4 bases, the J end by 1 base, with 10 bases between. This CDR3 has 14 amino acids. In DNA form, the CDR3 reads TGCGCCAGCAGCCCGGTCGGGGGCACAGATACGCAGTATTTT. Its translation: CASSPVGGTDTQYF.

The V and J genes are TRBV7-8 and TRBJ2-5; D is perhaps TRBD1 (6 bases). Trimming cost V 1 base and J 5 bases, with 14 bases left between them. Per germline, CDR1 SGHVS and CDR2 FQNEAQ. CDR3 size: 15 residues. CDR3 DNA: TGTGCCAGCAGCTTAGATCAGGGACATATTGAGACCCAGTACTTC. As protein: CASSLDQGHIETQYF.

The CDR3 region is CAVTGTGRYEQYF. In DNA, the CDR3 is TGTGCCGTAACCGGGACAGGGAGGTACGAGCAGTACTTC. The rearrangement uses TRBV11-3 and TRBJ2-7; 9 nucleotides line up with TRBD1. The CDR3 is 13 amino acids. CDR1 and CDR2 (germline): SGHNT, YENEEA. V was clipped by 11 bases and J by 4 bases; unmatched bases: 9.

This chain uses TRBV6-1 with TRBJ2-4; D not certain. CDR3 length: 15 residues. Germline V gene lookup returns CDR1 MNHNS and CDR2 SASEGT. The V end was cut by 1 base, the J end by 2 bases, with 9 bases between. CDR3 residues: CASSEGGKTKNIQYF. In DNA form, the CDR3 reads TGTGCCAGCAGTGAAGGGGGTAAAACCAAAAACATTCAGTACTTC.

This sequence joins TRBV18 and TRBJ1-3, with TRBD1 matching 8 bases. V gave up 3 bases and J gave up 2 bases; unmatched junction bases: 6. The CDR3 runs to 16 residues. Germline assignment: CDR1 KGHSH and CDR2 LQKENI. CDR3 in DNA: TGTGCCAGCTCACCCTTGGACAGGGCGGCTGGAAACACCATATATTTT. It yields the protein CASSPLDRAAGNTIYF.

This clone was seen once. The V and J genes are TRBV7-8 and TRBJ2-7, with D hard to call. The CDR3 runs 13 residues. V lost 8 bases, J lost 1 base, and 12 bases lay in between. Germline assignment: CDR1 SGHVS and CDR2 FQNEAQ. CDR3 DNA sequence: TGTGCCAGCTTAGGGAAGGGTTCCTACGAGCAGTACTTC. It translates to CASLGKGSYEQYF.

V is TRBV5-4 and J is TRBJ2-7; 15 bases agree with TRBD2. J gave up 7 bases and V 0 bases, and 11 bases lay outside the gene matches. The CDR3 consists of 18 residues. Germline V lookup: CDR1 SGHNT, CDR2 YYREEE (reference sequence). The CDR3, as DNA: TGTGCCAGCAGCTTGGGCGGACTAGCGGGGGGGATCGCTACGGAGCAGTACTTC. It is translated as CASSLGGLAGGIATEQYF.